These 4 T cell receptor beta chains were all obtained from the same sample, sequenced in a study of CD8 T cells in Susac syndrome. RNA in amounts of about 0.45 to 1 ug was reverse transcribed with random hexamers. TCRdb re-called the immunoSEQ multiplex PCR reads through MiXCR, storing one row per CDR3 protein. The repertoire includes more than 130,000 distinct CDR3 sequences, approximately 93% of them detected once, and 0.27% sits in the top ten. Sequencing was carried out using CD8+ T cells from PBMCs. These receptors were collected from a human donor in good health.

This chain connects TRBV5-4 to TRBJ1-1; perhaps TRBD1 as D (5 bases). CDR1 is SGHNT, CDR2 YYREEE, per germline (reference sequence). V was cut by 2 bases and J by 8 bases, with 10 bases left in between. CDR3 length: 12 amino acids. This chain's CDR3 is CASSLGDWEAFF. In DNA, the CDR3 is TGTGCCAGCAGCTTAGGGGATTGGGAAGCTTTCTTT.

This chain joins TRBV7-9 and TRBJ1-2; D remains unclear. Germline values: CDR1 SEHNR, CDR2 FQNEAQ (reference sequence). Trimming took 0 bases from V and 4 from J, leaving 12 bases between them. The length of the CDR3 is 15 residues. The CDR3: CASSLARGLAYGYTF. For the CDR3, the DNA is TGTGCCAGCAGCTTAGCCCGGGGTTTGGCCTATGGCTACACCTTC.

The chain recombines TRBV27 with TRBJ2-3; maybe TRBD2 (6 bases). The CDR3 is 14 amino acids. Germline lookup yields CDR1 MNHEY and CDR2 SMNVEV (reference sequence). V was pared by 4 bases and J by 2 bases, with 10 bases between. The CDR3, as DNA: TGTGCCAGCAGTTGGGCGGGACCCACAGATACGCAGTATTTT. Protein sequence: CASSWAGPTDTQYF.

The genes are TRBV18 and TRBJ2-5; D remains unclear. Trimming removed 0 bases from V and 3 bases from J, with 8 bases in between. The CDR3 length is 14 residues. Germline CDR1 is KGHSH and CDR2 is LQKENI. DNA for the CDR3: TGTGCCAGCTCACCACCGAACCAAAAAGAGACCCAGTACTTC. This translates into CASSPPNQKETQYF.